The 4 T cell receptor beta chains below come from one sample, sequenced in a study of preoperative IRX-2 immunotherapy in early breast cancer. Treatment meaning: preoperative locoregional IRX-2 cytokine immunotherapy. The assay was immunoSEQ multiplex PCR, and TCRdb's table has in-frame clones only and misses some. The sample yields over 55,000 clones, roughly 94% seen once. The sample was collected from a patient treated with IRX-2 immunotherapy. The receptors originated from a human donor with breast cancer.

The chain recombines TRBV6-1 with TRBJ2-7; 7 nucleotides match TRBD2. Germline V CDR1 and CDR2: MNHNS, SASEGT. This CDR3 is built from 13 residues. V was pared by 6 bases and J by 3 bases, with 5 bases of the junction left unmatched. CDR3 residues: CASSPGLLYEQYF. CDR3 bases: TGTGCCAGCAGCCCGGGACTACTCTACGAGCAGTACTTC.

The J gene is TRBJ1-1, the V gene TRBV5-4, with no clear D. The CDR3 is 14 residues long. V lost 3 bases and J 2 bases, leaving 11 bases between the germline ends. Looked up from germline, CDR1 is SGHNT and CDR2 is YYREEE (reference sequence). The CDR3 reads CASSSGPSNTEAFF. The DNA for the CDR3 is TGTGCCAGCAGCTCCGGGCCCTCCAACACTGAAGCTTTCTTT.

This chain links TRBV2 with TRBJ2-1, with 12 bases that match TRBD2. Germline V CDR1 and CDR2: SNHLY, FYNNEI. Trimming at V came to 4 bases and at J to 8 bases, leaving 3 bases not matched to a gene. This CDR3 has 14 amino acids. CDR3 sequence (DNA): TGTGCCAGCAGTGGGACTAGCGGGATGGATGAGCAGTTCTTC. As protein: CASSGTSGMDEQFF.

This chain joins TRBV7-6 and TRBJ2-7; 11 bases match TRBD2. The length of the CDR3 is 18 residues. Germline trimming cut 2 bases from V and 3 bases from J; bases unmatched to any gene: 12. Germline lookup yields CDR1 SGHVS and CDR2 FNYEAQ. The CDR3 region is CASSLSTPGLAEVYEQYF. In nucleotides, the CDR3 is TGTGCCAGCAGCTTATCCACCCCGGGACTAGCGGAGGTCTACGAGCAGTACTTC.